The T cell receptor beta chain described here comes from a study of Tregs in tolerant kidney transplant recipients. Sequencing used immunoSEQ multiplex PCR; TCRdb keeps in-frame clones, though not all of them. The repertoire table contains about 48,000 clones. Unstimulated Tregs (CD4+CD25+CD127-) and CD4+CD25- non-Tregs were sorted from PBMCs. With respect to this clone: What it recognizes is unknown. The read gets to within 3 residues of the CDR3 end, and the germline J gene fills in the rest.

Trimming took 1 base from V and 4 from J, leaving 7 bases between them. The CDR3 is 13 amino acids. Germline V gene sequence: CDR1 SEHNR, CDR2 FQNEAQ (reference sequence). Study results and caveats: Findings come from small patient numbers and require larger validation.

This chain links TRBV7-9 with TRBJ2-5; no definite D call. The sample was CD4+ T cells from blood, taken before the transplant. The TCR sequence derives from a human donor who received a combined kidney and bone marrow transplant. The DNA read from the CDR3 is TGTGCCAGCAGCTTAGATCAGGTAGAGACC. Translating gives CASSLDQVET. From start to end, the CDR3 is CASSLDQVETQYF.